The 16 T cell receptor beta chains below all came from one sample that was sequenced in a study of blood T cell repertoires in COVID-19. Only in-frame clones appear in the TCRdb table, and some are missing; sequencing was by immunoSEQ multiplex PCR. In the table there are fewer than 300,000 clones, about 68% of which are singletons. Sequencing was done on a sample of peripheral blood. All receptors come from a woman aged 80 or over with acute or convalescent COVID-19.

Only a few counts were recorded for this clone. In DNA form, the CDR3 reads TGTGCCAGCAGCTTACGACAGAGTAATTCACCCCTCCACTTT. Protein: CASSLRQSNSPLHF. The J gene is TRBJ1-6, the V gene TRBV7-9, with D perhaps matching TRBD1 (5 bases). Trimming removed 2 bases from V and 6 bases from J, with 8 bases in between. Germline CDR1 and CDR2: SEHNR and FQNEAQ (reference sequence). The CDR3 runs to 14 residues.

This clone was observed a few times. The genes are TRBV10-3 and TRBJ1-3; TRBD1 is a possible D gene (5 bases). The CDR3 is 16 residues long. Germline V gene data show CDR1 as ENHRY and CDR2 as SYGVKD. The V end lost 4 bases, the J end lost 0 bases, and 13 bases lay between the germline ends. CDR3 protein: CAISGEQASSGNTIYF. CDR3 nucleotide sequence: TGTGCCATCAGTGGGGAACAGGCGAGCTCTGGAAACACCATATATTTT.

About this clone: The same CDR3 also results from other DNA sequences found in this sample. The V call is TRBV7-9, the J call TRBJ1-1; a weak D match, TRBD1 (6 bases). This CDR3 spans 14 amino acids. Trimming stripped 1 base from V and 1 base from J, with 7 bases between. From germline, CDR1 is SEHNR and CDR2 FQNEAQ (reference sequence). CDR3 DNA sequence: TGTGCCAGCAGCTTAGGGACAGCGAACACTGAAGCTTTCTTT. This codes for CASSLGTANTEAFF.

The chain has TRBV6-2 or TRBV6-3 and TRBJ2-7, with TRBD1 identical over 8 bases. V shed 0 bases and J 2 bases; nucleotides not matched to a gene: 9. The V gene's germline CDR1 is MNHEY and CDR2 SVGEGT. The CDR3 contains 17 residues. CDR3 amino acids: CASSYSLPGTGTYEQYF. The CDR3 coding sequence is TGTGCCAGCAGTTACTCTTTACCCGGGACAGGCACCTACGAGCAGTACTTC.

The chain links TRBV19 to TRBJ1-5, with a weak D call TRBD1 (6 bases). Germline V lookup: CDR1 LNHDA, CDR2 SQIVND (reference sequence). The CDR3 consists of 14 residues. The germline V and J ends were trimmed by 7 bases and 11 bases, with 21 bases remaining between them. CDR3 in amino acids: CASKGTGHGSAQHF. CDR3 DNA: TGTGCCAGTAAAGGTACAGGGCATGGTTCGGCCCAGCATTTT.

The chain couples TRBV2 to TRBJ2-7; the D gene is possibly TRBD1 (5 bases). This CDR3 region has 14 residues. Trimming took off 4 bases at V and 6 bases at J, with 16 bases between the two ends. Germline-derived CDR1 and CDR2 are SNHLY and FYNNEI. The CDR3 nucleotides read TGTGCCAGCAGTGTCGTAGTCAGGGTCGGCGAGCAGTACTTC. Its translation is CASSVVVRVGEQYF.

The CDR3 coding sequence is TGTGCCAGTAGTATAGCGACTATCGGTGAGCAGTTCTTC. It is translated as CASSIATIGEQFF. The chain couples TRBV19 to TRBJ2-1, with D tentatively TRBD2 (5 bases). The CDR3 totals 13 residues. Trimming took off 1 base at V and 9 bases at J, with 10 bases between the two ends. Looked up from germline, CDR1 is LNHDA and CDR2 is SQIVND (reference sequence).

The V and J genes are TRBV11-3 and TRBJ2-1, with 12 bases matching TRBD2. The length of the CDR3 is 14 residues. Germline CDR1 SGHNT, CDR2 YENEEA. With V trimmed by 6 bases and J by 6 bases, 3 bases remained unmatched. As DNA, the CDR3 is TGTGCCAGCAGACGGACTAGCGGGGCCAATGAGCAGTTCTTC. Its translation is CASRRTSGANEQFF. Combining the CDR3 with reference TRBV11-3 and TRBJ2-1 gives the whole variable domain EAGVVQSPRYKIIEKKQPVAFWCNPISGHNTLYWYLQNLGQGPELLIRYENEEAVDDSQLPKDRFSAERLKGVDSTLKIQPAELGDSAVYLCASRRTSGANEQFFGPGTRLTVL.

V is TRBV7-9 and J is TRBJ2-3, with D possibly TRBD2 on 6 matching bases. V was clipped by 5 bases and J by 0 bases, with 15 bases between them. Germline V gene sequence: CDR1 SEHNR, CDR2 FQNEAQ (reference sequence). CDR3 length equals 16 residues. CDR3 residues: CASSLAEGSSTDTQYF. The CDR3 DNA is TGTGCCAGCAGCCTCGCGGAGGGATCTAGCACAGATACGCAGTATTTT.

The rearrangement joins TRBV2 to TRBJ2-5; D gene unclear. CDR1 and CDR2 from the germline V gene are SNHLY and FYNNEI. The ends were cut back, 6 bases at V and 5 bases at J, with 25 bases in the middle. The CDR3 extends over 17 amino acids. In DNA, the CDR3 is TGTGCCAGCAGCGCAAGAAGACAAGTTACGGTCGTTGAGACCCAGTACTTC. Translation gives CASSARRQVTVVETQYF.

The chain uses TRBV10-3 and TRBJ1-5; D is uncertain. V was clipped by 3 bases and J by 6 bases, with 9 bases between them. CDR3 size: 13 residues. Per the germline V gene, CDR1 is ENHRY and CDR2 is SYGVKD. CDR3 in DNA: TGTGCCATCAGTGATCTGGCAGGTCAGCCCCAGCATTTT. Residues: CAISDLAGQPQHF.

The chain links TRBV25-1 to TRBJ1-6, with D tentatively TRBD1 (5 bases). CDR3 length: 16 residues. Germline V lookup: CDR1 MGHDK, CDR2 SYGVNS. With 1 base removed from V and 14 bases from J, the gap between germline ends came to 21 bases. The CDR3 loop is CASSESSGGGYTALHF. CDR3 nucleotide sequence: TGTGCCAGCAGTGAATCCTCTGGGGGGGGATATACGGCCCTCCACTTT.

This chain uses TRBV3-1 (or the pseudogene TRBV3-2) with TRBJ2-7, with 10 nucleotides matching TRBD2. From germline, CDR1 is LGHDT and CDR2 YNNKEL (reference sequence). The CDR3 has 16 amino acids. J was trimmed by 3 bases and V by 0 bases; bases with no gene match: 5. The CDR3 DNA is TGTGCCAGCAGCCAAGACAAGGTAGCGGGAGGCTACGAGCAGTACTTC. Amino acids: CASSQDKVAGGYEQYF.

This chain uses TRBV29-1 with TRBJ1-1; 7 bases match TRBD1. V lost 3 bases, J lost 1 base, and 2 bases stayed unmatched. CDR1 is SQVTM and CDR2 is ANQGSEA in the germline V gene. The CDR3 contains 13 residues. CDR3 sequence: CSVDRDRNTEAFF. CDR3 coding DNA: TGCAGCGTTGATAGGGACAGGAACACTGAAGCTTTCTTT. The full variable domain, with the rest looked up from reference TRBV29-1 and TRBJ1-1, is SAVISQKPSRDICQRGTSLTIQCQVDSQVTMMFWYRQQPGQSLTLIATANQGSEATYESGFVIDKFPISRPNLTFSTLTVSNMSPEDSSIYLCSVDRDRNTEAFFGQGTRLTVV.

This sequence joins TRBV9 and TRBJ2-7; 10 bases are shared with TRBD2. The CDR3 is made up of 14 amino acids. The germline V gene encodes CDR1 SGDLS and CDR2 YYNGEE. Unmatched junction bases numbered 4, after V lost 0 bases and J lost 7 bases. The CDR3 sequence is CASSVGVSGGEQYF. Here the CDR3 DNA reads TGTGCCAGCAGCGTAGGGGTTAGCGGGGGGGAGCAGTACTTC.

The genes are TRBV27 and TRBJ2-4; 9 bases fit TRBD1. V trimming: 6 bases; J trimming: 1 base; junction bases outside the gene matches: 7. This CDR3 is built from 16 residues. Germline V gene lookup returns CDR1 MNHEY and CDR2 SMNVEV (reference sequence). The DNA for the CDR3 is TGTGCCAGCAGCAAGCGGACAGGGGAGGCCAAAAACATTCAGTACTTC. As protein: CASSKRTGEAKNIQYF.